Sequencing of this T cell receptor beta chain was carried out in a study of blood T cell repertoires in COVID-19. Across the study: T cells, B-cell-depleted T cells, or PBMCs provided the cDNA or gDNA that served as material.

How the authors handled the data: The assay estimated nucleated cells by amplifying reference gene primers. TCRdb's table, derived via immunoSEQ multiplex PCR, lists solely in-frame clones and lacks some. That table gives V, J and clone size, and the DNA gave D and trimming. This table holds roughly 51,000 clones, about nine tenths found once. CDR1 is SEHNR and CDR2 is FQNEAQ in the germline V gene (reference sequence). V dropped 5 bases and J dropped 4 bases, with 17 bases sitting between them. The CDR3 has 16 residues. V is TRBV7-9 and J is TRBJ1-4; D possibly corresponds to TRBD1 (6 bases). Sequenced input: peripheral blood. The receptor was isolated from a man between 45 and 60 years old with active COVID-19. The CDR3 nucleotides read TGTGCCAGCAGCGCCCAGACAGGCGGGGGTAATGAAAAACTGTTTTTT. It codes for CASSAQTGGGNEKLFF.